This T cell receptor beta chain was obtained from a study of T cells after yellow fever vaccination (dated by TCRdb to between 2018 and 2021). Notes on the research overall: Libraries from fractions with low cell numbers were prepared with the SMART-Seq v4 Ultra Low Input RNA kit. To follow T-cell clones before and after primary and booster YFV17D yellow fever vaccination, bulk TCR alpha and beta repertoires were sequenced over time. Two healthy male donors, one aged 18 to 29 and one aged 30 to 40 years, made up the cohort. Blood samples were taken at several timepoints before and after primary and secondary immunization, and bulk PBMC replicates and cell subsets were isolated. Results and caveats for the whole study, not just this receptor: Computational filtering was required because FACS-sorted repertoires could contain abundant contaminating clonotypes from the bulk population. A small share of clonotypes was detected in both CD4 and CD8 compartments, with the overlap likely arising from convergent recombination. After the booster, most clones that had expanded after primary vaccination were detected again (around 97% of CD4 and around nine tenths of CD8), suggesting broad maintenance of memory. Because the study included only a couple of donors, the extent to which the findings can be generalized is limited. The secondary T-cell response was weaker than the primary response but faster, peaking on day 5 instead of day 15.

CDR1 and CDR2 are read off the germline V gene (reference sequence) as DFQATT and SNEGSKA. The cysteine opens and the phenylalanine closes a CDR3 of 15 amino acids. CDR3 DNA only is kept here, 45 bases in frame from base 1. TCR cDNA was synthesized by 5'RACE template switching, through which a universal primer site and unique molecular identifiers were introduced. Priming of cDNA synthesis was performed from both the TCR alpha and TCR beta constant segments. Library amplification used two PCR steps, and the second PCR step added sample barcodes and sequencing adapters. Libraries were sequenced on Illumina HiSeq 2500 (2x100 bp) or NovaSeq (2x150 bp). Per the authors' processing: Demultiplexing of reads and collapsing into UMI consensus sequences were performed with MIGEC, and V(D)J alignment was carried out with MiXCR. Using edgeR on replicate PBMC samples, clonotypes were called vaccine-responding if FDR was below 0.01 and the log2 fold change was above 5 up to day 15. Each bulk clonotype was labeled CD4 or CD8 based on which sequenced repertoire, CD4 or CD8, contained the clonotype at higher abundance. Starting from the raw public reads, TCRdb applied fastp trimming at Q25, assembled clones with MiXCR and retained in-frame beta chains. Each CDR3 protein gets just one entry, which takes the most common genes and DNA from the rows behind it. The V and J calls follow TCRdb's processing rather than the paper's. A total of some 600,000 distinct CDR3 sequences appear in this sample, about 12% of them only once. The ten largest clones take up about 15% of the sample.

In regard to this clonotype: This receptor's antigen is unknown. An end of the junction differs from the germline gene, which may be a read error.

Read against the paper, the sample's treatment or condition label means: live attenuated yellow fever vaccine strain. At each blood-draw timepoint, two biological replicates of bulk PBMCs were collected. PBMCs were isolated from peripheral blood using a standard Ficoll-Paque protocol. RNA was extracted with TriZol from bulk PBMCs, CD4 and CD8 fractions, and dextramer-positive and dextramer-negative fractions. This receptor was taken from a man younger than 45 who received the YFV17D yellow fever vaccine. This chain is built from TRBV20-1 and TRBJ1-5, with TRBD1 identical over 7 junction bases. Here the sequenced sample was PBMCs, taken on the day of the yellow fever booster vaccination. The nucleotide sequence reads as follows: TGCTGTGCTAGAGAGGGGGCCGGGAGCAATCAGCCCCAGCATTTT. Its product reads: CCAREGAGSNQPQHF.